This T cell receptor beta chain was obtained from a study of TIL therapy for anti-PD-1-resistant metastatic lung cancer. Across the whole study: By whole-exome sequencing, median non-synonymous tumor mutation burden was roughly 1.6 mutations per megabase.

Germline CDR1 reads LGHNA; CDR2 reads YNFKEQ. Trimming cost V 1 base and J 5 bases; bases outside gene matches: 10. The CDR3 is 16 amino acids. Sequencing used immunoSEQ v3. TCRdb's table, derived via immunoSEQ multiplex PCR, lists solely in-frame clones and lacks some. The data show thousands of clones, with around four fifths seen just once and about 7.8% held by the top ten. As for time point: pre-treatment sample, taken before nivolumab and TIL therapy. Pleural nodules or supraclavicular lymph nodes made up most of the excised metastases sampled. Tumors were harvested before any PD-1/PD-L1 blockade. Patients were adults with stage 4 NSCLC.

The source of this sequence is a person between 25 and 79 years old with non-small cell lung cancer. This material consisted of tumor tissue, taken at baseline. The chain combines TRBV4-2 with TRBJ1-1, with 7 nucleotides matching TRBD1. As DNA, the CDR3 is TGTGCCAGCAGCCAAGGTGAAGGGGGCAGACGAACTGAAGCTTTCTTT. Its translation is CASSQGEGGRRTEAFF.